Following are 30 T cell receptor beta chains from one sample sequenced in a study of cytomegalovirus exposure and HLA in healthy donors. PCR amplification relied on 60 Vbeta primers (plus 13 Jbeta primers). Method: immunoSEQ multiplex PCR; TCRdb's copy keeps in-frame clones and lacks some. The table includes around 180,000 clones, less than 90% detected once. What was sequenced was PBMCs. The origin of the receptors is a boy aged 5-17 years in good health and CMV-seronegative.

The chain recombines TRBV6-5 with TRBJ2-7; TRBD2 agrees at 11 bases. Germline loops: CDR1 MNHEY, CDR2 SVGAGI. V was clipped by 6 bases and J by 6 bases; unmatched bases: 10. CDR3 length equals 15 residues. CDR3 coding DNA: TGTGCCAGCAGCCAGGGACTAGCGGTCGGAGGCGAGCAGTACTTC. Its protein product is CASSQGLAVGGEQYF.

The V and J genes are TRBV14 and TRBJ2-7, with 7 bases lining up with TRBD1. CDR1 and CDR2 from the germline V gene are SGHDN and FVKESK. The junction had 11 bases not matched to a gene; V was cut back by 0 bases and J by 9 bases. The CDR3 runs to 15 residues. The CDR3, as DNA: TGTGCCAGCAGCCAAGACACCCACAGGGGAAGAAGGCAGTACTTC. Protein sequence: CASSQDTHRGRRQYF.

The sample holds a few counts of this clone. The V and J genes are TRBV6-1 and TRBJ2-1, with D possibly TRBD2 on 6 matching bases. Germline CDR1 is MNHNS and CDR2 is SASEGT. CDR3 size: 15 residues. Trimming stripped 6 bases from V and 12 bases from J, with 24 bases between. CDR3 in amino acids: CASSPGRGSGMGQFF. The CDR3 DNA reads as TGTGCCAGCAGCCCGGGCCGGGGGTCCGGTATGGGGCAGTTCTTC.

The rearrangement links TRBV27 to TRBJ2-2; 14 bases are shared with TRBD2. In germline, CDR1 is MNHEY, CDR2 SMNVEV (reference sequence). The CDR3 loop spans 15 amino acids. The V and J ends lost 8 bases and 8 bases, in that order; junction bases with no gene match: 7. In nucleotides, the CDR3 is TGTGCCAGCCGGGGACTAGCGGGAGCAAGTGGGGAGCTGTTTTTT. Amino acids: CASRGLAGASGELFF.

This rearrangement joins TRBV7-3 to TRBJ2-6; D call uncertain. V was cut by 1 base and J by 1 base, with 11 bases left in between. The CDR3 covers 17 residues. Germline V gene sequence: CDR1 SGHTA, CDR2 FQGTGA. CDR3 DNA: TGTGCCAGCAGCTTAAAGATGTTCCGGTCTGGGGCCAACGTCCTGACTTTC. This sequence encodes CASSLKMFRSGANVLTF.

The chain carries TRBV19 and TRBJ1-3; the D gene is possibly TRBD1 (5 bases). CDR1 LNHDA and CDR2 SQIVND come from the germline V gene (reference sequence). CDR3 length equals 18 residues. The V gene lost 0 bases and the J gene lost 1 base, with 16 bases spanning the gap. This CDR3 reads CASSIDRAGTRSGNTIYF. The CDR3 DNA is TGTGCCAGTAGTATAGATCGGGCAGGGACTCGATCTGGAAACACCATATATTTT.

This sequence joins TRBV2 and TRBJ2-1, with D possibly matching TRBD2 (6 bases). Trimming removed 6 bases at V and 14 bases at J, with 17 bases between. The CDR3 spans 12 residues. Germline CDR1 and CDR2: SNHLY and FYNNEI. The CDR3 DNA reads TGTGCCAGCAGCGTGGAGGGATTGACTGAGTTCTTC. It translates to CASSVEGLTEFF.

The V gene is TRBV28, the J gene TRBJ1-5, with D maybe TRBD1 (5 bases). CDR1 MDHEN and CDR2 SYDVKM come from the germline V gene. This CDR3 contains 20 residues. Trimming removed 6 bases at V and 1 base at J, with 28 bases between. The CDR3 is CASSPGKFSMGLSSNQPQHF. The CDR3 region has the DNA TGTGCCAGCAGCCCGGGTAAATTTTCGATGGGGCTGTCGAGCAATCAGCCCCAGCATTTT. The full variable domain, completed using reference TRBV28 and TRBJ1-5, is DVKVTQSSRYLVKRTGEKVFLECVQDMDHENMFWYRQDPGLGLRLIYFSYDVKMKEKGDIPEGYSVSREKKERFSLILESASTNQTSMYLCASSPGKFSMGLSSNQPQHFGDGTRLSIL.

The gene calls are TRBV30 and TRBJ1-2; no firm D call. Trimming stripped 0 bases from V and 5 bases from J, with 4 bases between. Per germline, CDR1 GTSNPN and CDR2 SVGIG (reference sequence). This CDR3 has 11 amino acids. CDR3 sequence: CAWSVQYGYTF. In DNA form, the CDR3 reads TGTGCCTGGAGTGTACAGTATGGCTACACCTTC.

The V gene is TRBV28, the J gene TRBJ1-2, with no clear D. CDR3 length equals 13 residues. CDR1 MDHEN and CDR2 SYDVKM come from the germline V gene. V dropped 5 bases and J dropped 8 bases, with 15 bases sitting between them. CDR3 residues: CASSPPISAGYTF. The CDR3 DNA reads as TGTGCCAGCAGTCCACCAATTAGCGCGGGCTACACCTTC.

This clone was counted only a few times. The chain recombines TRBV7-2 with TRBJ1-4; D ambiguous. Trimming took 5 bases from V and 10 from J, leaving 17 bases between them. Germline V lookup: CDR1 SGHTA, CDR2 FQGNSA. The CDR3 consists of 14 residues. CDR3 DNA: TGTGCCAGCAGCACCCCGGAGGGATCTGCAAAACTGTTTTTT. Translated: CASSTPEGSAKLFF. The full variable domain, completed using reference TRBV7-2 and TRBJ1-4, is GAGVSQSPSNKVTEKGKDVELRCDPISGHTALYWYRQSLGQGLEFLIYFQGNSAPDKSGLPSDRFSAERTGGSVSTLTIQRTQQEDSAVYLCASSTPEGSAKLFFGSGTQLSVL.

V is TRBV29-1 and J is TRBJ1-2; D is perhaps TRBD1 (6 bases). Trimming removed 3 bases from V and 5 bases from J, with 22 bases in between. The germline gives CDR1 SQVTM, CDR2 ANQGSEA. The CDR3 is 16 residues long. The CDR3 DNA follows: TGCAGCGTTGATACGTTAGCACAGGGTGGAAGGTATGGCTACACCTTC. The encoded protein is CSVDTLAQGGRYGYTF.

The chain joins TRBV5-4 to TRBJ2-1; TRBD2 matches at 9 bases. Germline V gene data show CDR1 as SGHNT and CDR2 as YYREEE (reference sequence). The trim removed 2 bases at V and 15 bases at J, leaving 3 bases unmatched. CDR3 length equals 11 residues. CDR3 loop: CASSLGTSRFF. DNA for the CDR3: TGTGCCAGCAGCTTAGGGACTAGCCGGTTCTTC.

The rearrangement uses TRBV5-4 and TRBJ1-2; 8 bases align to TRBD1. J was trimmed by 7 bases and V by 0 bases; bases with no gene match: 8. Germline CDR1 and CDR2: SGHNT and YYREEE (reference sequence). The CDR3 runs 15 residues. CDR3 amino acids: CASSLVGTGEGGYTF. CDR3 coding DNA: TGTGCCAGCAGCTTGGTCGGGACAGGTGAGGGTGGCTACACCTTC.

The J gene is TRBJ1-3, the V gene TRBV6-6; no definite D call. Germline V lookup: CDR1 MNHNY, CDR2 SVGAGI (reference sequence). Deletions cut 8 bases from V and 14 bases from J, with 16 bases between. The CDR3 spans 11 residues. The CDR3 sequence is CASLPRGILYF. The CDR3 DNA is TGTGCCAGCCTTCCTCGGGGTATCCTATATTTT.

This clone was counted a single time. The chain combines TRBV2 with TRBJ1-1, with D unresolved. CDR1 and CDR2 (germline): SNHLY, FYNNEI. The ends were cut back, 6 bases at V and 11 bases at J, with 13 bases in the middle. The CDR3 consists of 11 residues. The CDR3 nucleotides read TGTGCCAGCAGAAATAATAACGGGGCTTTCTTT. Residues: CASRNNNGAFF. Full variable domain (remainder filled in from reference TRBV2 and TRBJ1-1): EPEVTQTPSHQVTQMGQEVILRCVPISNHLYFYWYRQILGQKVEFLVSFYNNEISEKSEIFDDQFSVERPDGSNFTLKIRSTKLEDSAMYFCASRNNNGAFFGQGTRLTVV.

J is TRBJ1-2 and V is TRBV19; D is undetermined. Germline CDR1 is LNHDA and CDR2 is SQIVND (reference sequence). V shed 7 bases and J shed 4 bases, with 16 bases lying between them. The CDR3 has 14 residues. This CDR3 reads CASIPRGMPYGYTF. In DNA form, the CDR3 reads TGTGCCAGTATCCCTCGGGGTATGCCCTATGGCTACACCTTC.

The V and J genes are TRBV5-4 and TRBJ2-7, with TRBD2 identical over 7 bases. Per the germline V gene, CDR1 is SGHNT and CDR2 is YYREEE (reference sequence). The CDR3 runs to 16 residues. The V segment lost 0 bases and the J segment 7 bases; nucleotides outside the gene matches: 13. The CDR3 DNA sequence: TGTGCCAGCAGCTTGGGAGGAGCGGGAAGGGGAGGAGAGCAGTACTTC. Translating gives CASSLGGAGRGGEQYF. The variable domain in full, completed from reference TRBV5-4 and TRBJ2-7, reads ETGVTQSPTHLIKTRGQQVTLRCSSQSGHNTVSWYQQALGQGPQFIFQYYREEENGRGNFPPRFSGLQFPNYSSELNVNALELDDSALYLCASSLGGAGRGGEQYFGPGTRLTVT.

This sequence joins TRBV9 and TRBJ2-7; 7 bases match TRBD2. Germline values: CDR1 SGDLS, CDR2 YYNGEE. The CDR3 length is 15 residues. Trimming cost V 4 bases and J 3 bases; bases outside gene matches: 10. The CDR3: CASSPQTGGFYEQYF. DNA for the CDR3: TGTGCCAGCAGCCCCCAAACGGGGGGATTCTACGAGCAGTACTTC.

Details on this clone: One end of the junction does not line up with germline, which may come from a read error. The chain couples TRBV19 to TRBJ1-2, with 7 bases aligning to TRBD1. This CDR3 is built from 12 residues. Looked up from germline, CDR1 is LNHDA and CDR2 is SQIVND (reference sequence). CDR3 amino acids: CASRQGDSGYTF. Here the CDR3 DNA reads TGTGCCTCCCGTCAGGGGGATAGTGGCTACACTTTC.

To note about this clone: This sample also contains other DNA sequences that code for the same CDR3. The chain couples TRBV12-5 to TRBJ2-5; 9 bases fit TRBD1. V was pared by 5 bases and J by 4 bases, with 5 bases of the junction left unmatched. Germline loops: CDR1 LGHNT, CDR2 FRNRAP. CDR3 length: 14 residues. Written as DNA, the CDR3 is TGTGCTAGTGGTCCTCGGACAGGGGTAGAGACCCAGTACTTC. It encodes CASGPRTGVETQYF.

J is TRBJ2-3 and V is TRBV14; D is unresolved. The CDR3 extends over 14 amino acids. Germline lookup yields CDR1 SGHDN and CDR2 FVKESK. Trimming stripped 1 base from V and 3 bases from J, with 8 bases between. For the CDR3, the DNA is TGTGCCAGCAGCCAAGCAGCGCAGACAGATACGCAGTATTTT. This gives the protein CASSQAAQTDTQYF.

This clone was seen more than once but under ten times. The chain employs TRBV19 and TRBJ1-1, with 7 nucleotides matching TRBD1. V shed 11 bases, J shed 3 bases, and the junction held 9 bases outside the gene matches. The germline V gene has CDR1 LNHDA and CDR2 SQIVND (reference sequence). CDR3 length equals 13 residues. CDR3 in amino acids: CAARNRGDTEAFF. In DNA, the CDR3 is TGTGCCGCGAGAAACAGGGGTGACACTGAAGCTTTCTTT.

With regard to this clone: The junction and the germline gene differ at one end; a read error may be behind it. The chain carries TRBV27 and TRBJ2-7; D perhaps matches TRBD2 (5 bases). The CDR3 is 16 residues long. Germline CDR1 and CDR2: MNHEY and SMNVEV (reference sequence). The CDR3 loop is CANSLSARKGPEGQYF. As DNA, the CDR3 is TGTGCCAACAGTTTATCGGCCAGAAAAGGTCCTGAGGGGCAGTACTTC.

This clone occurred a few times. V and J are TRBV29-1 and TRBJ2-5, with D maybe TRBD1 (6 bases). Trimming removed 6 bases at V and 1 base at J, with 12 bases between. CDR1 and CDR2 (germline): SQVTM, ANQGSEA. The CDR3 has 13 residues. The CDR3 DNA follows: TGCAGCGTCCTTGGGGGCCTCCAAGAGACCCAGTACTTC. Translated: CSVLGGLQETQYF.

CDR3: CASRHYFQYEQYF. The CDR3, as DNA: TGTGCCAGCAGACACTACTTCCAATACGAGCAGTACTTC. The gene calls are TRBV5-6 and TRBJ2-7; D remains ambiguous. Trimming removed 5 bases from V and 4 bases from J, with 13 bases in between. The CDR3 contains 13 residues. CDR1 is SGHDT and CDR2 is YYEEEE in the germline V gene.

This clone was seen a few times. The rearrangement joins TRBV5-1 to TRBJ2-3, with D possibly matching TRBD1 (6 bases). Per the germline V gene, CDR1 is SGHRS and CDR2 is YFSETQ. This CDR3 has 14 residues. V was shortened by 0 bases and J by 3 bases, with 8 bases between the two germline ends. The CDR3 DNA sequence: TGCGCCAGCAGCTTGGACAGGGTAACAGATACGCAGTATTTT. Residues: CASSLDRVTDTQYF.

The sample holds a few counts of this clone. The CDR3 DNA reads TGCGCCAGCAGCCAAGGGGGAGGGGCCGGGGAGCTGTTTTTT. Its translation is CASSQGGGAGELFF. This chain links TRBV4-1 with TRBJ2-2; 7 nucleotides match TRBD2. Germline lookup yields CDR1 MGHRA and CDR2 YSYEKL. This CDR3 contains 14 residues. Trimming removed 1 base from V and 6 bases from J; junction bases left unmatched: 2.

This chain connects TRBV27 to TRBJ1-1; 10 bases map to TRBD1. V shed 5 bases and J 4 bases; nucleotides not matched to a gene: 10. Germline V gene sequence: CDR1 MNHEY, CDR2 SMNVEV (reference sequence). The CDR3 is 16 residues long. CDR3 loop: CASSRGTGDLGTEAFF. In DNA, the CDR3 is TGTGCCAGCAGTCGAGGGACAGGGGACCTCGGCACTGAAGCTTTCTTT.

The CDR3 region has the DNA TGTGCCATCAGTGATCCGGACAGGGGCCTAGAAAAACTGTTTTTT. Amino acids: CAISDPDRGLEKLFF. V usage is TRBV10-3 and J usage is TRBJ1-4; 9 nucleotides agree with TRBD1. From germline, CDR1 is ENHRY and CDR2 SYGVKD. J lost 8 bases, V lost 3 bases, and 7 bases had no gene match. The length of the CDR3 is 15 residues.